This T cell receptor (beta chain) was found in a study of blood T cell repertoires in COVID-19 (dated by TCRdb to about 2020). Study-level background: Samples covering the acute and convalescent phases of COVID-19 were provided by collaborators in the United States, Italy and Spain. Samples came from the ongoing ImmuneRACE study (first 160 participants) plus 1,254 subjects from 6 global collaborators. The prospective study material was composed of cDNA or gDNA derived from T cells, B-cell-depleted T cells, or PBMCs. Where available, HLA class I and class II types were obtained from metadata supplied by the sample provider rather than from assay-based typing. Sample metadata almost always included a de-identified subject ID, COVID-19 status, age in years and sex. Deeply sampled blood TCRbeta repertoires from subjects exposed to, actively infected with, or recovered from COVID-19 were included in the dataset. The repertoires were released in a freely available public database intended as a resource for research on the immune response to SARS-CoV-2.

This clone was picked up a small number of times. What antigen it recognizes has not been identified. No much larger clone is present one base from it, and per-base qualities are unavailable. The study at large found these results: The quantity of clinical and demographic metadata differed by source and by participant and was supplied without curation.

TCRbeta CDR3 regions were amplified from genomic DNA using the immunoSEQ Assay, a bias-controlled multiplex PCR. Regarding the original processing steps: The number of nucleated cells in each sample was estimated from the amplification of reference gene primers within the assay. To quantify the absolute abundance of each unique TCRbeta CDR3 rearrangement, sequence reads were collapsed and filtered. For each sample, productive Simpson clonality was calculated by taking the square root of Simpson's diversity index across productive rearrangements. Entries here come from immuneACCESS through TCRdb and include only in-frame sequences with V and J called. Some clones fail to appear in such tables; in the studies checked, an unresolved V gene covers under half of the shortfall, and the cause of the remainder is unknown. V, J and clone size derive from that table, while D and trimming were established from the DNA sequence. For this sample there are about 140,000 clones; 80% to 85% appear just once. The ten top clones hold less than 7% of the sample.

Via the germline V gene (reference sequence), CDR1 is SGHNT and CDR2 YYREEE. The CDR3 spans 13 residues, from the cysteine through the phenylalanine. The kept DNA is CDR3 alone, 39 bases in frame from the first base. V gives up 2 bases and J gives up 8 bases, and the segment between their germline ends measures 13 bases. In the prospective study, participants were 18 to 89 years old, resided in approximately 25 geographic areas of the United States, and were enrolled through a virtual design. In the prospective study, cohorts were assigned on the basis of participant-reported clinical history obtained from a screening survey and a study questionnaire. Each participant in the prospective study had whole blood, serum and a nasopharyngeal or oropharyngeal swab collected by mobile phlebotomists. Prospective study participants could optionally give additional blood draws and questionnaires over a roughly 2-month period. Prospective study blood samples were shipped either frozen or at room temperature before DNA extraction.

The receptor was isolated from a man between 35 and 55 years old with acute COVID-19. The rearranged segments are TRBV5-4 and TRBJ1-2; a confident D gene designation cannot be given. What was sequenced was PBMCs or T cells enriched from blood (not recorded which). The CDR3 region has the sequence CASSFPGEEGYTF. The DNA reads as follows: TGTGCCAGCAGCTTCCCCGGGGAGGAAGGCTACACCTTC.